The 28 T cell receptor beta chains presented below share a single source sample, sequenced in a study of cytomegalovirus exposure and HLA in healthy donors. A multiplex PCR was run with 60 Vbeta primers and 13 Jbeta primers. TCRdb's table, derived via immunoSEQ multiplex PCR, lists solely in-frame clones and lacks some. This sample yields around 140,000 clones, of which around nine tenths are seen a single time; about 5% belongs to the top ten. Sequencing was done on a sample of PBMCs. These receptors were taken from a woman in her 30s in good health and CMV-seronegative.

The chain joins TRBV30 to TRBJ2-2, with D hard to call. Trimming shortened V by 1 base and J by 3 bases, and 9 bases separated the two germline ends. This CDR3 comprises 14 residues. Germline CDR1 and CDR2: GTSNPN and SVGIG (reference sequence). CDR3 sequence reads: CAWSGDWHTGELFF. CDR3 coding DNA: TGTGCCTGGAGTGGCGACTGGCACACCGGGGAGCTGTTTTTT. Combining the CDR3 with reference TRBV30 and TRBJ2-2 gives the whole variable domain SQTIHQWPATLVQPVGSPLSLECTVEGTSNPNLYWYRQAAGRGLQLLFYSVGIGQISSEVPQNLSASRPQDRQFILSSKKLLLSDSGFYLCAWSGDWHTGELFFGEGSRLTVL.

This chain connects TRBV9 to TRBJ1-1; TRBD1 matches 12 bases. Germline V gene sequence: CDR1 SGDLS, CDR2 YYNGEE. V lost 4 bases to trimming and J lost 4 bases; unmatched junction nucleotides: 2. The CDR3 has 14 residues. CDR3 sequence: CASSRDRGPTEAFF. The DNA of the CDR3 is TGTGCCAGCAGCCGGGACAGGGGGCCCACTGAAGCTTTCTTT.

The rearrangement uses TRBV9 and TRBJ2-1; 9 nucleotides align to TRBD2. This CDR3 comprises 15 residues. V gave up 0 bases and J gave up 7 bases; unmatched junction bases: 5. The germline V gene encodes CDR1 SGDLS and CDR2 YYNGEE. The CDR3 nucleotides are TGTGCCAGCAGCGTAGGGGGACTAGCTTGGAATGAGCAGTTCTTC. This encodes CASSVGGLAWNEQFF.

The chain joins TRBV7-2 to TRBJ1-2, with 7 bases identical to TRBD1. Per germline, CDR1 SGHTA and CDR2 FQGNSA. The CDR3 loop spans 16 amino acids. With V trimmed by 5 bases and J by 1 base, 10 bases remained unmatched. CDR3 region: CASSRGGATNNYGYTF. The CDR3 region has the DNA TGTGCCAGCAGCCGAGGGGGCGCCACAAATAACTATGGCTACACCTTC.

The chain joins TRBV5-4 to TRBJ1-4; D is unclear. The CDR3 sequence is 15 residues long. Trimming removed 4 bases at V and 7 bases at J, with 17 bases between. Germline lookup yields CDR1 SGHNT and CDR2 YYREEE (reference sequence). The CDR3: CASSQEEGESEKLFF. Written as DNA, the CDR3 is TGTGCCAGCAGCCAAGAAGAGGGCGAGAGTGAAAAACTGTTTTTT.

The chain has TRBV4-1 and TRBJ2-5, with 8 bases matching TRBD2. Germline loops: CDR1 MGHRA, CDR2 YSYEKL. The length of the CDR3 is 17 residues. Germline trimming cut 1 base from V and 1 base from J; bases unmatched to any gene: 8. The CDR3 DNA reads TGCGCCAGCAGCCAAGGGGTGAATAGCGGGGCCCAAGAGACCCAGTACTTC. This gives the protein CASSQGVNSGAQETQYF.

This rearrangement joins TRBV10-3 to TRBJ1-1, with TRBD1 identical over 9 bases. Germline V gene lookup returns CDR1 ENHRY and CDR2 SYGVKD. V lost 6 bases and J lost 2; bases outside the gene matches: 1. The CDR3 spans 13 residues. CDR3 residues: CAIRGQGNTEAFF. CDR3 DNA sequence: TGTGCCATCAGGGGACAGGGAAACACTGAAGCTTTCTTT.

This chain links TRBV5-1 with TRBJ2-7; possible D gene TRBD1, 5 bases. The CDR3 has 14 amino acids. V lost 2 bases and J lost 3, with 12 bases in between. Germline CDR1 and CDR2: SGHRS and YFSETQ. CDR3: CASSFNRLYYEQYF. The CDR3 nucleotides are TGCGCCAGCAGCTTTAACAGGCTTTACTACGAGCAGTACTTC.

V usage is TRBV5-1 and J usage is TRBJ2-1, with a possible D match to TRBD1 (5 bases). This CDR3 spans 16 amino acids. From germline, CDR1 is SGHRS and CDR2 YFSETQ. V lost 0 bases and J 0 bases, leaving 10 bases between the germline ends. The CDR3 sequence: CASSLDPGNSYNEQFF. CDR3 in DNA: TGCGCCAGCAGCTTGGATCCAGGGAACTCCTACAATGAGCAGTTCTTC.

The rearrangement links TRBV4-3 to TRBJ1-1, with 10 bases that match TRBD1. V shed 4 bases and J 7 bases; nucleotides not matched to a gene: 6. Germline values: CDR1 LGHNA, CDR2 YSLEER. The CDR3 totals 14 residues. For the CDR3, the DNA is TGCGCCAGCAGCCCCGGGACAGGGGCAAGTGAAGCTTTCTTT. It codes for CASSPGTGASEAFF.

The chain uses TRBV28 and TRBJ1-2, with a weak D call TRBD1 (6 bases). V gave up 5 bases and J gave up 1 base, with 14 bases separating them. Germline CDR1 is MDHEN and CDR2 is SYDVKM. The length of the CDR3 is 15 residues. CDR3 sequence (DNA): TGTGCCAGCAGTCCCATCCACAGGGTTAACTATGGCTACACCTTC. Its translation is CASSPIHRVNYGYTF.

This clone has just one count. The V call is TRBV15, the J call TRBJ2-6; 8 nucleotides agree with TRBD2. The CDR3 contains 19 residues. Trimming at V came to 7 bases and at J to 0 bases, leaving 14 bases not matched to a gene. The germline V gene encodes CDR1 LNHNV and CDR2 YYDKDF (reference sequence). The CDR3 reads CATTSSLSGRISGANVLTF. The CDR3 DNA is TGTGCCACCACCTCCAGCCTCAGCGGGAGAATCTCTGGGGCCAACGTCCTGACTTTC. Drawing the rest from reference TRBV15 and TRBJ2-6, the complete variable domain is DAMVIQNPRYQVTQFGKPVTLSCSQTLNHNVMYWYQQKSSQAPKLLFHYYDKDFNNEADTPDNFQSRRPNTSFCFLDIRSPGLGDTAMYLCATTSSLSGRISGANVLTFGAGSRLTVL.

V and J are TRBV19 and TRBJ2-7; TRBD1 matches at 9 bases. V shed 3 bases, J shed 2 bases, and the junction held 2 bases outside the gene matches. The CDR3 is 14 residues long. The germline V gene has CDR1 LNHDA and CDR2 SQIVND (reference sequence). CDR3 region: CASSMWTGAYEQYF. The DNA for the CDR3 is TGTGCCAGTAGTATGTGGACAGGGGCCTACGAGCAGTACTTC.

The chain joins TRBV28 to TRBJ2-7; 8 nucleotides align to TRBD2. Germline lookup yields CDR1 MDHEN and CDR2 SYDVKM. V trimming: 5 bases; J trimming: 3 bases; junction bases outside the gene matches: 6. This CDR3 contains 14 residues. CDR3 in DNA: TGTGCCAGCAGTCCCCTAGCGGGCCTCTACGAGCAGTACTTC. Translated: CASSPLAGLYEQYF.

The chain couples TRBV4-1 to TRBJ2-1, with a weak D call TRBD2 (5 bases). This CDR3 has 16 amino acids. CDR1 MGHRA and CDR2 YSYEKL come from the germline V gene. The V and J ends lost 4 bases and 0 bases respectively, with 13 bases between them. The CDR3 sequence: CASSRTTGSSYNEQFF. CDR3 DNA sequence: TGCGCCAGCAGCCGGACGACGGGGAGCTCCTACAATGAGCAGTTCTTC.

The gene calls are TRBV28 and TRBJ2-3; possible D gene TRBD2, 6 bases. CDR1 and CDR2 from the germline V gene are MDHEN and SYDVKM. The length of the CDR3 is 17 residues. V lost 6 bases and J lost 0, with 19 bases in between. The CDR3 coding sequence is TGTGCCAGCAGAACCCACTGGCGGGGTACTAGCACAGATACGCAGTATTTT. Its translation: CASRTHWRGTSTDTQYF.

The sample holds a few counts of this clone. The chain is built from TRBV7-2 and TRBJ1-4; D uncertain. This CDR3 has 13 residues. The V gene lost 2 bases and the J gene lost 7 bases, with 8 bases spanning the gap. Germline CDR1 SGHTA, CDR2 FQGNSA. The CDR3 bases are TGTGCCAGCAGCTTAAGCAGGTCTGAAAAACTGTTTTTT. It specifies CASSLSRSEKLFF. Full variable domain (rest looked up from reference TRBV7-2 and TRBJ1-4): GAGVSQSPSNKVTEKGKDVELRCDPISGHTALYWYRQSLGQGLEFLIYFQGNSAPDKSGLPSDRFSAERTGGSVSTLTIQRTQQEDSAVYLCASSLSRSEKLFFGSGTQLSVL.

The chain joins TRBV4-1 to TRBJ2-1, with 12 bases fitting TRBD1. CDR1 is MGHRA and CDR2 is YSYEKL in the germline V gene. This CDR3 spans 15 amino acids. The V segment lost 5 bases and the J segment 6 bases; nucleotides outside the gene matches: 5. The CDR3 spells CASSAGTGGSNEQFF. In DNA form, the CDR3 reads TGCGCCAGCAGCGCCGGGACAGGGGGCAGCAATGAGCAGTTCTTC.

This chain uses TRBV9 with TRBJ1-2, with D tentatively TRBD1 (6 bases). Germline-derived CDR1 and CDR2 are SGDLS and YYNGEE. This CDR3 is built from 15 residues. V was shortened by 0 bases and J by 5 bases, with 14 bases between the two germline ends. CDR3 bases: TGTGCCAGCAGCGTAGCTTTGGCAGGGGAGTATGGCTACACCTTC. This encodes CASSVALAGEYGYTF.

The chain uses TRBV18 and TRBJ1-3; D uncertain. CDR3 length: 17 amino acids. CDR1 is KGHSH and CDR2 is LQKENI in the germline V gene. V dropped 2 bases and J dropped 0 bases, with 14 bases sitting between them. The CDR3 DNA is TGTGCCAGCTCACCAAGCCTTGATACGGGCTCTGGAAACACCATATATTTT. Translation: CASSPSLDTGSGNTIYF.

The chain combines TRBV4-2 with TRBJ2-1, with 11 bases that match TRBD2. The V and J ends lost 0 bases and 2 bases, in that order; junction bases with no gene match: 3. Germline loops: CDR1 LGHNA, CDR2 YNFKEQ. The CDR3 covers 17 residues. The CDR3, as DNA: TGTGCCAGCAGCCAAGACCTAGCGGGAGGAACCTACAATGAGCAGTTCTTC. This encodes CASSQDLAGGTYNEQFF.

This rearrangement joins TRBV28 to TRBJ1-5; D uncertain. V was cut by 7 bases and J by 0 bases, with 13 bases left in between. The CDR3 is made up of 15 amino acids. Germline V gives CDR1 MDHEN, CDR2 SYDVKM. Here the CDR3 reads CASMPGKDSNQPQHF. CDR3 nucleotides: TGTGCCAGCATGCCAGGCAAGGATAGCAATCAGCCCCAGCATTTT.

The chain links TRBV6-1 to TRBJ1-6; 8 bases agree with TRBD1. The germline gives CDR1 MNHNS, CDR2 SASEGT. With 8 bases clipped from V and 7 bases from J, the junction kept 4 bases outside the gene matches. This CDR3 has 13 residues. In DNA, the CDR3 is TGTGCCAGCGGAACAGGGGGAAATTCACCCCTCCACTTT. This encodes CASGTGGNSPLHF.

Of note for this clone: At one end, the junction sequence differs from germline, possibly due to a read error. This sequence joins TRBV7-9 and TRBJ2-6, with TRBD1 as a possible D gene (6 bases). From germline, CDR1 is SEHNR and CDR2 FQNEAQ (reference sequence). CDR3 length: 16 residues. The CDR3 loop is CSSSHLQGSGANVLTF. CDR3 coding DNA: TGTTCCAGCAGCCATTTACAGGGTTCTGGGGCCAACGTCCTGACTTTC.

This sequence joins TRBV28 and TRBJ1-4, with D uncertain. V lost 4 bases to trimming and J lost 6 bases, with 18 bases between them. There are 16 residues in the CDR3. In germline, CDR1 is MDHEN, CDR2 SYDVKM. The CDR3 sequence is CASSSLIAPVDEKLFF. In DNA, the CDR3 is TGTGCCAGCAGTTCCCTAATAGCCCCTGTCGATGAAAAACTGTTTTTT.

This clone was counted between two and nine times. The CDR3 spells CASRWYNEQFF. In nucleotides, the CDR3 is TGTGCCAGTCGGTGGTACAATGAGCAGTTCTTC. The V call is TRBV7-9, the J call TRBJ2-1; D unresolved. Germline lookup yields CDR1 SEHNR and CDR2 FQNEAQ (reference sequence). The CDR3 extends over 11 amino acids. Trimming removed 9 bases at V and 4 bases at J, with 7 bases between.

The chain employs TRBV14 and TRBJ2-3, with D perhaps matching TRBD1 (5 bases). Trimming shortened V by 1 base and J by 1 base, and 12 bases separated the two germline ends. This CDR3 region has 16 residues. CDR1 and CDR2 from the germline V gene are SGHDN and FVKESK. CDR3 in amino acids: CASSQAYRTRTDTQYF. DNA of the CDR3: TGTGCCAGCAGCCAAGCGTACAGGACCCGCACAGATACGCAGTATTTT.

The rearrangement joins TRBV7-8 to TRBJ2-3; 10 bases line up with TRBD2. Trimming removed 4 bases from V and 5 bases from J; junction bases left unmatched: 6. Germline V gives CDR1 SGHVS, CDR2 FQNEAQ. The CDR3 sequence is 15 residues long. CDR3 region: CASSSLAGVGDTQYF. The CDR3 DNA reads TGTGCCAGCAGCTCTCTAGCGGGAGTGGGAGATACGCAGTATTTT. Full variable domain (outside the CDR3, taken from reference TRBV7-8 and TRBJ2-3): GAGVSQSPRYKVAKRGQDVALRCDPISGHVSLFWYQQALGQGPEFLTYFQNEAQLDKSGLPSDRFFAERPEGSVSTLKIQRTQQEDSAVYLCASSSLAGVGDTQYFGPGTRLTVL.